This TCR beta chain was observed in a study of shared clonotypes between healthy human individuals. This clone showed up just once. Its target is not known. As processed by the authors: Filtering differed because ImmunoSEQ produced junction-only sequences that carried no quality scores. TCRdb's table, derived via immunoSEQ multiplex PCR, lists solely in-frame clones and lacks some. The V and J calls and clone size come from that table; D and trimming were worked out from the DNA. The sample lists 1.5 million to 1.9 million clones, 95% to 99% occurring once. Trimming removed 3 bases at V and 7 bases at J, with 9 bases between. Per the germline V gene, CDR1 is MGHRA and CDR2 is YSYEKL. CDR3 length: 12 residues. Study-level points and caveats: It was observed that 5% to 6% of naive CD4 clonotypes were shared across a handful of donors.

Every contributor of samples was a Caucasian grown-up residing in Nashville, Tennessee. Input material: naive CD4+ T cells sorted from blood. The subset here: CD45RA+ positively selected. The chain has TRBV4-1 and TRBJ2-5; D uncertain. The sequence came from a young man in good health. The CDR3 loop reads CASSQDFGTQYF. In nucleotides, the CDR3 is TGCGCCAGCAGCCAGGATTTCGGGACCCAGTACTTC.